The entry below gives a single T cell receptor beta chain sequence along with its context. The specificity of this receptor is unknown. Base qualities were left out, and no much larger clone turns up one base away. One collaborating source in Seattle enrolled patients during active infection and followed them longitudinally through the course of disease. The collaborating institutions used their own protocols to collect whole blood in K2EDTA tubes. For TCRbeta analysis, collaborator samples were shipped as frozen whole blood, as isolated PBMCs, or as DNA extracted from either sample type. The sample comes from a study of blood T cell repertoires in COVID-19 (dated by TCRdb to about 2020). About the full investigation: Collaborator samples came from the United States, Italy and Spain and covered acute and convalescent phases of COVID-19. The repertoires were released in a freely available public database intended as a resource for research on the immune response to SARS-CoV-2. A de-identified subject ID, COVID-19 status, age in years and sex were almost always included in the sample metadata. Samples came from the ongoing ImmuneRACE study (first 160 participants) plus 1,254 subjects from 6 global collaborators. The material from the prospective study consisted of cDNA or gDNA derived from T cells, B-cell-depleted T cells, or PBMCs. Deeply sampled blood TCRbeta repertoires from subjects exposed to, actively infected with, or recovered from COVID-19 were included in the dataset. Where available, HLA class I and class II types were taken from metadata supplied by the sample provider and were not determined by assay-based typing.

Inclusive of the bounding cysteine and phenylalanine, the CDR3 is 15 residues long. Kept here is only the CDR3 DNA, which spans 45 bases and is read in frame from base 1. The germline V gene specifies MDHEN as CDR1 and SYDVKM as CDR2. V is clipped by 3 bases and J by 0 bases, and the sequence between their germline boundaries is 9 bases long. The immunoSEQ Assay, a bias-controlled multiplex PCR, was used to amplify TCRbeta CDR3 regions from genomic DNA. Concerning the study's data processing: Within the assay, amplification of reference gene primers was used to estimate how many nucleated cells each sample contained. Sequence reads were collapsed and filtered to measure the absolute abundance of every unique TCRbeta CDR3 rearrangement. For each sample, productive Simpson clonality was calculated as the square root of Simpson's diversity index over productive rearrangements. The source is immuneACCESS, and TCRdb retained only in-frame sequences with V and J called. Part of the clones is not carried over; for the studies checked, unresolved V genes explain less than half of this, and the remainder is unexplained. Clone size and the V and J calls come from that table; the DNA yielded D and trimming. The sample yields fewer than 100,000 clones; 70% to 90% were counted once. Roughly 8.9% of the sample is in the top ten clones.

Summary of the overall study and its limitations: Clinical and demographic metadata were provided uncurated, with the amount varying by source and participant.

Sequencing used peripheral blood. The receptor was derived from a man aged 45-65 years with COVID-19, enrolled during active disease. The chain employs TRBV28 and TRBJ1-3; TRBD1 is a weak D gene call, 6 bases matching. The nucleotide sequence is given as TGTGCCAGCAGTTTGGGACAAAGCTCTGGAAACACCATATATTTT. The translation is CASSLGQSSGNTIYF.